This is a list of T cell receptor beta chains from one sample in a study of shared clonotypes between healthy human individuals. Here immunoSEQ multiplex PCR was the method, and the copy in TCRdb shows in-frame clones only, minus some. The table lists 500,000 to 650,000 clones, around 77% of them singletons, with 9.5% to 15% in the top ten. Sequences were obtained from PBMCs. All receptors derive from a woman aged 40 to 50 in good health. Some clones in this sample may be carry-over from other donors' samples. Each CDR3 is given with its conserved first and last residue. A D gene is named only where the DNA matches it firmly. The size of a clone is reported for some rows only, either as once, few or many, or as a class for expanded clones.

D	size	V	J	CDR3	DNA
.	.	TRBV21-1	TRBJ2-3	CASSKGAYRGTDTQYF	TGTGCCAGCAGCAAAGGAGCCTACCGGGGCACAGATACGCAGTATTTT
TRBD2	once	TRBV30	TRBJ2-1	CASSSGTYNEQFF	TGTGCCTCCTCTAGCGGGACGTACAATGAGCAGTTCTTC
TRBD1	.	TRBV14	TRBJ2-5	CASSPRQGALQETQYF	TGTGCCAGCAGCCCCCGACAGGGGGCCCTCCAAGAGACCCAGTACTTC
.	.	TRBV7-3	TRBJ2-5	CASSFGVGETQYF	TGTGCCAGCAGCTTTGGGGTGGGCGAGACCCAGTACTTC
TRBD1	.	TRBV5-1	TRBJ1-3	CASSHTPGQGTGNTIYF	TGCGCCAGCAGCCACACCCCGGGACAGGGCACTGGAAACACCATATATTTT
.	few	TRBV28	TRBJ1-1	CASSPGSLQEAFF	TGTGCCAGCAGTCCCGGAAGCCTTCAGGAAGCTTTCTTT
TRBD2	once	TRBV9	TRBJ2-1	CASSMRLATNEQFF	TGTGCCAGCAGCATGAGACTAGCGACAAATGAGCAGTTCTTC
.	.	TRBV30	TRBJ1-2	CAWSGSGVGYGYTF	TGTGCCTGGAGTGGGTCAGGGGTCGGCTATGGCTACACCTTC
.	.	TRBV7-2	TRBJ1-1	CASTLGQTLYTEAFF	TGTGCCAGCACCTTAGGACAGACGCTTTACACTGAAGCTTTCTTT
.	.	TRBV6-5	TRBJ1-3	CASGHRNTIYF	TGTGCCAGCGGTCATCGAAACACCATATATTTT
TRBD2	.	TRBV27	TRBJ2-1	CASSFTVFSGSYNEQFF	TGTGCCAGCAGTTTCACAGTTTTTAGCGGGAGCTACAATGAGCAGTTCTTC
.	once	TRBV7-3	TRBJ2-3	CASSSSGGTDTQYF	TGTGCCAGCAGCTCCTCGGGGGGCACAGATACGCAGTATTTT
.	.	TRBV18	TRBJ1-1	CASSPLRITGGYEAFF	TGTGCCAGCTCACCACTCCGGATAACTGGGGGGTACGAAGCTTTCTTT
TRBD1	.	TRBV6-1	TRBJ1-2	CASSPNRGRGYTF	TGTGCCAGCAGTCCAAACAGGGGCCGTGGCTACACCTTC
TRBD1	.	TRBV7-9	TRBJ1-1	CASSLTSGTGGTEAFF	TGTGCCAGCAGCTTAACATCAGGGACAGGAGGGACTGAAGCTTTCTTT
TRBD1	.	TRBV11-3	TRBJ2-5	CASSLGTGQKETQYF	TGTGCCAGCAGCTTAGGCACGGGACAGAAAGAGACCCAGTACTTC
.	few	TRBV28	TRBJ2-1	CASRSSYNEQFF	TGTGCCAGCAGGTCCTCCTACAATGAGCAGTTCTTC
.	.	TRBV10-3	TRBJ2-7	CAISESTFYEQYF	TGTGCCATCAGTGAGTCGACGTTCTACGAGCAGTACTTC
.	.	TRBV21-1	TRBJ1-1	CASSPGGTEAFF	TGTGCCAGCAGTCCCGGGGGAACTGAAGCTTTCTTT
.	.	TRBV10-3	TRBJ2-3	CATRSGDTQYF	TGTGCCACCCGGTCTGGAGATACGCAGTATTTT
.	.	TRBV7-2	TRBJ2-7	CASSLFTERREQYF	TGTGCCAGCAGCTTATTTACGGAGCGTCGCGAGCAGTACTTC
TRBD2	.	TRBV19	TRBJ2-3	CASSILAGGPDTQYF	TGTGCCAGTAGTATCTTAGCGGGAGGGCCAGATACGCAGTATTTT
.	.	TRBV6-1	TRBJ1-2	CASRGAYGYTF	TGTGCCAGTCGCGGGGCTTATGGCTACACCTTC
.	.	TRBV5-5	TRBJ2-7	CASSLSSSYEQYF	TGTGCCAGCAGCTTGTCCAGTAGCTACGAGCAGTACTTC
.	.	TRBV5-1	TRBJ2-7	CASSLQGQSYEQYF	TGCGCCAGCAGCTTGCAGGGGCAGTCCTACGAGCAGTACTTC
TRBD2	.	TRBV9	TRBJ2-1	CASSPLTSGVNNEQFF	TGTGCCAGCAGCCCACTGACTAGCGGGGTGAACAATGAGCAGTTCTTC
TRBD2	once	TRBV5-1	TRBJ2-7	CASSLVGGGPSHEQYF	TGCGCCAGCAGCTTGGTTGGGGGAGGGCCCTCACACGAGCAGTACTTC
TRBD2	.	TRBV23-1	TRBJ2-5	CASSHGTSSIGKTQYF	TGCGCCAGCAGTCACGGGACTAGTTCAATTGGTAAGACCCAGTACTTC
TRBD2	.	TRBV6-6	TRBJ2-5	CASSFGLAGQQETQYF	TGTGCCAGCAGTTTTGGACTAGCGGGACAGCAAGAGACCCAGTACTTC